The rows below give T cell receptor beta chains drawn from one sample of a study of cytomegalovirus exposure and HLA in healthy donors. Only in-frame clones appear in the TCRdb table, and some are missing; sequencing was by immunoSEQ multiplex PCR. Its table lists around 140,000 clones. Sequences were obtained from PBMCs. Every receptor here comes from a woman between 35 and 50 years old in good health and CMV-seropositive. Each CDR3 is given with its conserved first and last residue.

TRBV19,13,CASTHRAGQPQHF
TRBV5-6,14,CASSLGGQGFEAFF
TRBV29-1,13,CSVATGGTDTQYF
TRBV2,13,CASRGTGGYGYTF
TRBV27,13,CASSLWPDQPQHF
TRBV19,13,CASSGSSGYEQYF
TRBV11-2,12,CASSLEYSEQYF
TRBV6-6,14,CASTERGHMGGYTF
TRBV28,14,CASSSGTENYGYTF
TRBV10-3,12,CAISGQEYEQYF
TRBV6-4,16,CASSDSHLAWEKAQYF
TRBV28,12,CASKRQSYEQYF
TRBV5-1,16,CASSLPTGSPSYEQYF
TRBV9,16,CASSVGGVSSYNEQFF
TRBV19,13,CASSVQGAGELFF
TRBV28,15,CASSLRGSPNQPQHF
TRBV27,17,CASSLKSGGAWLDGYTF
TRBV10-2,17,CASSGGLLTGGANVLTF
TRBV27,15,CASSQTSGNTGELFF
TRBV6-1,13,CASRRAQGKEQYF
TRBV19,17,CASSIGGSGRAAETQYF
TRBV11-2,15,CASSSKGLADNEQFF
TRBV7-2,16,CASSLATGTTNYGYTF
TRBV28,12,CASSLLAGTEYF
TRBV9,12,CASSVGADTQYF
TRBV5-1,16,CASSLDAGLSYNEQFF
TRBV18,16,CASSPLYTGGTDTQYF
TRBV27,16,CASSQNPLAGVYEQYF
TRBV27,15,CASSLMPGGRSEAFF
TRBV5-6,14,CASPGGAGGETQYF
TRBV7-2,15,CASSLGGGGNTEAFF
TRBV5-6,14,CASSAGGLPYEQYF
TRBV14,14,CASSQDLLAGEQYF
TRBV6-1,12,CASALGQETQYF
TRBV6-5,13,CASSFIQGGEAFF
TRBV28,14,CASRDTGIGTEAFF
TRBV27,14,CARREDRGPNEQFF
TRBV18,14,CASSPGQDRYEQYF
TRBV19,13,CASSSGSYNEQFF
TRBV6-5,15,CASSYTGTGNTEAFF
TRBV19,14,CASSTRDGDYEQYF